What follows are 9 T cell receptor beta chains derived from one specimen sequenced in a study of glioma-infiltrating T cells. Amplification of TCR alpha and beta CDR3 regions from RNA used iRepertoire nested multiplex PCR. TCRdb reanalysed the multiplex PCR reads using MiXCR and keeps one entry per CDR3 protein. Of fewer than 250,000 distinct CDR3 sequences listed, around 32% were seen once; the top ten hold 20% to 25%. The specimen sequenced was glioma tissue, nonneoplastic brain tissue, or PBMCs (not recorded which). These receptors were taken from a human donor with low-grade glioma or glioblastoma, undergoing nonglioma brain surgery, or in good health (not recorded which).

The sample holds many counts of this clonotype. The V and J genes are TRBV14 and TRBJ2-7, with D perhaps matching TRBD1 (5 bases). The V end lost 4 bases, the J end lost 3 bases, and 13 bases lay between the germline ends. Germline V CDR1 and CDR2: SGHDN, FVKESK. The CDR3 runs 14 residues. The CDR3 bases are TGTGCCAGCAGCCCCATAGGGGCAGTCTACGAGCAGTACTTC. It specifies CASSPIGAVYEQYF.

This clonotype was observed many times. V is TRBV7-6 and J is TRBJ2-2; maybe TRBD2 (5 bases). Per germline, CDR1 SGHVS and CDR2 FNYEAQ. The CDR3 loop spans 14 amino acids. V shed 0 bases and J shed 6 bases, with 8 bases lying between them. The CDR3 region is CASSLAGAAGELFF. CDR3 DNA: TGTGCCAGCAGCTTAGCGGGAGCTGCCGGGGAGCTGTTTTTT. Drawing the rest from reference TRBV7-6 and TRBJ2-2, the complete variable domain is GAGVSQSPRYKVTKRGQDVALRCDPISGHVSLYWYRQALGQGPEFLTYFNYEAQQDKSGLPNDRFSAERPEGSISTLTIQRTEQRDSAMYRCASSLAGAAGELFFGEGSRLTVL.

Regarding this clonotype: Possible read error: a much larger clone is one base away. The chain couples TRBV19 to TRBJ2-1; either TRBD1 or TRBD2 may supply D (5 bases each). This CDR3 is 16 amino acids long. Trimming shortened V by 5 bases and J by 6 bases, and 20 bases separated the two germline ends. Germline loops: CDR1 LNHDA, CDR2 SQIVND (reference sequence). The CDR3 protein is CASSPPTIGAINEQFF. The CDR3, as DNA: TGTGCCAGTAGTCCGCCGACTATTGGGGCCATCAATGAGCAGTTCTTC.

Details on this clonotype: One base away lies a much larger clone, so this may be a sequencing read error. The genes are TRBV7-2 and TRBJ2-7; a weak D match, TRBD2 (6 bases). The CDR3 is made up of 15 amino acids. V was trimmed by 2 bases and J by 1 base, leaving 12 bases between them. The V gene's germline CDR1 is SGHTA and CDR2 FQGNSA. The CDR3 DNA follows: TGTGCCAGCAGCTTACTTCTCGGGAGTTCCTACGAGCAGTACTTC. Translation: CASSLLLGSSYEQYF.

At least ten counts were recorded for this clonotype. J is TRBJ1-1 and V is TRBV6-2 or TRBV6-3; D possibly corresponds to TRBD1 (6 bases). Germline assignment: CDR1 MNHEY and CDR2 SVGEGT. CDR3 length: 16 residues. Trimming took 6 bases from V and 3 from J, leaving 20 bases between them. The CDR3 protein is CASSQMGGLYDTEAFF. CDR3 in DNA: TGTGCCAGCAGCCAGATGGGGGGCCTATATGACACTGAAGCTTTCTTT.

This clonotype was detected a few times. CDR3 loop: CSVAASGFADTQYF. Written as DNA, the CDR3 is TGCAGCGTTGCGGCTAGCGGGTTCGCAGATACGCAGTATTTT. The chain uses TRBV29-1 and TRBJ2-3; 8 bases line up with TRBD2. The V segment lost 4 bases and the J segment 4 bases; nucleotides outside the gene matches: 7. The CDR3 consists of 14 residues. CDR1 and CDR2 from the germline V gene are SQVTM and ANQGSEA.

CDR3 sequence: CASSLELWRAGELFF. The CDR3 DNA reads TGTGCCAGCAGCTTGGAGCTCTGGAGGGCCGGGGAGCTGTTTTTT. This sequence joins TRBV5-4 and TRBJ2-2, with a weak D call TRBD2 (6 bases). With 0 bases removed from V and 6 bases from J, the gap between germline ends came to 12 bases. Per the germline V gene, CDR1 is SGHNT and CDR2 is YYREEE (reference sequence). The CDR3 spans 15 residues.

Of note for this clonotype: A clone one base away is much larger, so this may be a read error. This chain uses TRBV18 with TRBJ1-5, with a possible D match to TRBD1 (6 bases). The CDR3 loop spans 14 amino acids. Germline loops: CDR1 KGHSH, CDR2 LQKENI. CDR3 in DNA: TGTGCCAGCTCACCAAGGGACAACAATCGGCCCCAGCATTTT. Encoded protein: CASSPRDNNRPQHF.

This clonotype was seen ten or more times. The J gene is TRBJ1-1, the V gene TRBV29-1, with D unclear. Per germline, CDR1 SQVTM and CDR2 ANQGSEA. Trimming shortened V by 2 bases and J by 4 bases, and 8 bases separated the two germline ends. CDR3 size: 12 residues. The CDR3: CSVECEGTEAFF. The DNA for the CDR3 is TGCAGCGTTGAATGTGAGGGCACTGAAGCTTTCTTT.